The entry that follows covers one T cell receptor (beta chain) sequence. What it recognizes is unknown. The data derive from a study of T cell repertoires in cytomegalovirus infection. On the study more broadly: The public TCR beta signatures pointed to both CMV infection and matching HLA type.

Study-wide findings and caveats: HLA-C-restricted CMV clonotypes gave the most frequent clonotype in two of eight donors. People with CMV and the relevant HLA were identified by cumulative public TCR beta family frequency.

V lost 0 bases and J 5 bases, leaving 16 bases between the germline ends. Germline V gene data show CDR1 as LGHNT and CDR2 as FRNRAP. The CDR3 is 16 residues long. TCRdb passed the reads through MiXCR, listing each CDR3 protein once. The sample holds about 490,000 distinct CDR3 sequences, approximately 10% seen once. The receptor was isolated from a human donor in good health (CMV status not recorded). Some clones in this sample may be carry-over from other donors' samples. V usage is TRBV12-5 and J usage is TRBJ1-1; D is perhaps TRBD1 (6 bases). The sequencing sample was made of PBMCs. This CDR3 is CASGLVRGSVRTEAFF. CDR3 nucleotides: TGTGCTAGTGGTTTGGTCAGGGGTTCGGTTCGAACTGAAGCTTTCTTT.